The T cell receptor beta chain under discussion was sequenced for a study of response to subunit inactivated influenza vaccine. In germline, CDR1 is MNHEY, CDR2 SVGAGI. The germline V and J ends were trimmed by 0 bases and 6 bases, with 9 bases remaining between them. This CDR3 contains 13 residues. Only a few counts were recorded for this clonotype. Its antigen is as yet unknown. TCRdb reprocessed the RT-PCR reads with MiXCR, giving one entry per CDR3 protein. The sample lists about 240,000 distinct CDR3 sequences; about 12% were seen once. Study-wide points: It was the authors' suggestion that each seasonal influenza vaccination recruits few new T cells.

This chain joins TRBV6-5 and TRBJ2-7, with a tentative D call TRBD1 (6 bases). The specimen was non-naive T cells sorted from PBMCs, collected less than 15 days before vaccination. This sequence originates from a man between 45 and 60 years old who received an inactivated influenza vaccine. In nucleotides, the CDR3 is TGTGCCAGCAGTTACTCGAACAGGGCCGAGCAGTACTTC. This gives the protein CASSYSNRAEQYF.